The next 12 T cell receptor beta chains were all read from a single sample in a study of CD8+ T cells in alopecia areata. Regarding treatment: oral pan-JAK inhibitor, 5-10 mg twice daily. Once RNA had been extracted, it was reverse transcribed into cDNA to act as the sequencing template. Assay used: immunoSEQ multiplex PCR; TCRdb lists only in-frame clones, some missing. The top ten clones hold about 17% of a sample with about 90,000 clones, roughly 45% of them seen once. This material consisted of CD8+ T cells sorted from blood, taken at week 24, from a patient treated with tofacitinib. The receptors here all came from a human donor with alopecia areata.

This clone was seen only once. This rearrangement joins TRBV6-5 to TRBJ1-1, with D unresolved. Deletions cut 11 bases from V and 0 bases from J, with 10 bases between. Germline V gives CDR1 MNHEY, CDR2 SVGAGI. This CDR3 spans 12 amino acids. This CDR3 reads CAYADMNTEAFF. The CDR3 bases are TGTGCCTACGCAGACATGAACACTGAAGCTTTCTTT.

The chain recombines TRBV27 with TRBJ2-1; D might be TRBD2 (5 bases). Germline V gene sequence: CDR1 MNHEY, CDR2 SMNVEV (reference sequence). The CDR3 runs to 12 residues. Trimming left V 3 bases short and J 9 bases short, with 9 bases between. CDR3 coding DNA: TGTGCCAGCAGTTTTCCTGGAGGTGAGCAGTTCTTC. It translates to CASSFPGGEQFF.

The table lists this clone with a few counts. CDR3 in amino acids: CASSAGGGRTTEAFF. The CDR3 DNA reads as TGTGCCAGCAGCGCCGGGGGAGGGCGTACCACTGAAGCTTTCTTT. The J gene is TRBJ1-1, the V gene TRBV7-8; D might be TRBD1 (5 bases). The CDR3 sequence is 15 residues long. Trimming left V 5 bases short and J 4 bases short, with 17 bases between. Germline loops: CDR1 SGHVS, CDR2 FQNEAQ.

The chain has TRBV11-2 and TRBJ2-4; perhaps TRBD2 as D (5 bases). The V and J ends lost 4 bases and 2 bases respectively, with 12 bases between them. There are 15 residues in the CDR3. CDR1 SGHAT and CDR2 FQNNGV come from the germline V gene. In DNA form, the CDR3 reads TGTGCCAGCAGCTCGCCACTAGATTCCAAAAACATTCAGTACTTC. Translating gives CASSSPLDSKNIQYF.

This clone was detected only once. CDR3 DNA sequence: TGTGCCAGCAGTGAAATGTGGACAGACACTGAAGCTTTCTTT. It translates to CASSEMWTDTEAFF. This chain uses TRBV25-1 with TRBJ1-1; D might be TRBD1 (6 bases). The V end was cut by 2 bases, the J end by 3 bases, with 10 bases between. The CDR3 consists of 14 residues. Germline CDR1 MGHDK, CDR2 SYGVNS.

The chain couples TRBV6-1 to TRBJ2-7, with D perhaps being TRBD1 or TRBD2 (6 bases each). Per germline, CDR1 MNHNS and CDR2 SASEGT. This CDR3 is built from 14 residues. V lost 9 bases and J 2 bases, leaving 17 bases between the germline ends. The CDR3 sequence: CASGTGAATYEQYF. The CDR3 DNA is TGTGCCAGTGGAACGGGGGCGGCCACCTACGAGCAGTACTTC.

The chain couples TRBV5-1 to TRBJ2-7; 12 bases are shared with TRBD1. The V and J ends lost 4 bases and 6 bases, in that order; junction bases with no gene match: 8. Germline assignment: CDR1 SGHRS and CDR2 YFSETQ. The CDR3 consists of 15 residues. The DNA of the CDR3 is TGCGCCAGCAGCGCCGGGACAGGGGGCTGGGGCGAGCAGTACTTC. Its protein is CASSAGTGGWGEQYF.

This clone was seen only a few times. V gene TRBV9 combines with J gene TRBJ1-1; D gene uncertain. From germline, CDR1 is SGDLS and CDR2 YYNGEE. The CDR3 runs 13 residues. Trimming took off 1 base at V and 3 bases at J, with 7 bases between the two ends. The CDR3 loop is CASSVRSDTEAFF. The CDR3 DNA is TGTGCCAGCAGCGTAAGGAGTGACACTGAAGCTTTCTTT.

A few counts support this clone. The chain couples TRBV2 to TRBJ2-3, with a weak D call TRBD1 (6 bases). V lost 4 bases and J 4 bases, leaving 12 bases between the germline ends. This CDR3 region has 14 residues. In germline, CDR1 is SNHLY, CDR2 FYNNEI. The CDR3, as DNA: TGTGCCAGCAGTGGGACAGAACCCCCAGATACGCAGTATTTT. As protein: CASSGTEPPDTQYF. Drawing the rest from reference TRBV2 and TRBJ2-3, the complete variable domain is EPEVTQTPSHQVTQMGQEVILRCVPISNHLYFYWYRQILGQKVEFLVSFYNNEISEKSEIFDDQFSVERPDGSNFTLKIRSTKLEDSAMYFCASSGTEPPDTQYFGPGTRLTVL.

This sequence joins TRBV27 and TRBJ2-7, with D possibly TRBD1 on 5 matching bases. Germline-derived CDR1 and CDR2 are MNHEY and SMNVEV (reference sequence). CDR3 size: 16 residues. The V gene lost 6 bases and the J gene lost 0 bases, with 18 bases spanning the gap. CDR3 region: CASSSEGAKSSYEQYF. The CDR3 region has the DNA TGTGCCAGCAGCTCGGAAGGGGCGAAAAGCTCCTACGAGCAGTACTTC.

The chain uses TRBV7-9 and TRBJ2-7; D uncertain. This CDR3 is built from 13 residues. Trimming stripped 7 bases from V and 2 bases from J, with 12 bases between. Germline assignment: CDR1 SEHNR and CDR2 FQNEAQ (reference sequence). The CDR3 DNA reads TGTGCCAGCACCGAGGACGGAGCCTACGAGCAGTACTTC. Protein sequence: CASTEDGAYEQYF. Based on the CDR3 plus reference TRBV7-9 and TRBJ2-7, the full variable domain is DTGVSQNPRHKITKRGQNVTFRCDPISEHNRLYWYRQTLGQGPEFLTYFQNEAQLEKSRLLSDRFSAERPKGSFSTLEIQRTEQGDSAMYLCASTEDGAYEQYFGPGTRLTVT.

This CDR3 is CASSLTRETQYF. DNA of the CDR3: TGCGCCAGCAGCTTGACTCGGGAGACGCAGTATTTT. The gene calls are TRBV5-1 and TRBJ2-3; the D gene is possibly TRBD2 (6 bases). The germline V gene encodes CDR1 SGHRS and CDR2 YFSETQ. The CDR3 loop spans 12 amino acids. Trimming removed 1 base at V and 9 bases at J, with 9 bases between.